Listed here are 4 T cell receptor beta chains from one sample, sequenced in a study of vaccination effects on CD4 cells after COVID-19. Antigen specificity for these receptors is unknown. Investigators separated out CD4+ T cells once more than nine days of culture had passed. Data came from immunoSEQ multiplex PCR; TCRdb stores just in-frame clones and leaves some out. The table includes roughly 56,000 clones, roughly 80% detected once. The source material was CD4+ T cells from PBMCs cultured without peptide, sampled before COVID-19 vaccination. These receptors were obtained from a human donor who received a COVID-19 vaccine.

This clone was found once. The J gene is TRBJ2-1, the V gene TRBV12-3 or TRBV12-4; 7 nucleotides match TRBD1. The CDR3 consists of 13 residues. The V gene end was trimmed by 6 bases and the J gene end by 3 bases; junction bases not matched to a gene: 2. The CDR3 reads CASRWDSYNEQFF. CDR3 sequence (DNA): TGTGCCAGCAGGTGGGACAGCTACAATGAGCAGTTCTTC.

The CDR3 protein is CASSLGQGKGGYTF. The CDR3 DNA follows: TGTGCCAGCAGCCTAGGACAGGGGAAAGGCGGCTACACCTTC. The V call is TRBV14, the J call TRBJ1-2; 9 positions agree with TRBD1. This CDR3 region has 14 residues. Germline V gives CDR1 SGHDN, CDR2 FVKESK. V lost 4 bases, J lost 8 bases, and 8 bases stayed unmatched.

This chain links TRBV18 with TRBJ2-7, with 9 bases lining up with TRBD1. Germline values: CDR1 KGHSH, CDR2 LQKENI. The junction had 3 bases not matched to a gene; V was cut back by 6 bases and J by 3 bases. The CDR3 contains 13 residues. The CDR3 spells CASSGQGLYEQYV. CDR3 DNA: TGTGCCAGCTCGGGACAGGGTCTCTACGAGCAGTACGTC.

This chain uses TRBV7-3 with TRBJ2-4; D may be TRBD2 (6 bases). The CDR3 spans 12 residues. The germline V and J ends were trimmed by 4 bases and 8 bases, with 9 bases remaining between them. Germline V gene sequence: CDR1 SGHTA, CDR2 FQGTGA. The CDR3 sequence is CASSSGDDIQYF. Here the CDR3 DNA reads TGTGCCAGCAGCTCGGGGGACGACATTCAGTACTTC.